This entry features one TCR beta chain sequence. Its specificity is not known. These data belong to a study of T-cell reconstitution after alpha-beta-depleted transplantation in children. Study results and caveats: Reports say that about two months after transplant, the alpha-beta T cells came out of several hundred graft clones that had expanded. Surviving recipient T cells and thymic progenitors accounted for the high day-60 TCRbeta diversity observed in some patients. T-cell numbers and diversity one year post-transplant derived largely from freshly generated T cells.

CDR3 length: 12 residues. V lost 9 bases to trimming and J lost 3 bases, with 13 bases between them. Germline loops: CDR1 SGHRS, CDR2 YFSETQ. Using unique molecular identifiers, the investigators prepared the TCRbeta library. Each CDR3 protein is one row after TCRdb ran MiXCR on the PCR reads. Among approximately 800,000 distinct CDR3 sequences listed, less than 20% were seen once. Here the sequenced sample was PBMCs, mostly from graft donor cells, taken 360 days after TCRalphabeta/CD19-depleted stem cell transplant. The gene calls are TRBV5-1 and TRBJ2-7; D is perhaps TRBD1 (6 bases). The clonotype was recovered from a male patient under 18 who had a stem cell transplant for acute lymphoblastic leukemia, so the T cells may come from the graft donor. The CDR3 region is CATRDTSYEQYF. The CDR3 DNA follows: TGCGCCACCCGGGACACGAGCTACGAGCAGTACTTC.